The rows below give T cell receptor beta chains drawn from one sample of a study of T-cell memory formation after mild COVID-19. TCRdb ran MiXCR on the 5' RACE reads and lists one entry per CDR3 protein. The data show roughly 450,000 distinct CDR3 sequences, about 20% seen once. The sample was PBMCs or a T cell subset sorted from them (not recorded which). Receptors originate from an adult woman who had mild COVID-19 (a few samples of this study predate the infection). Cell type and time point are not known. Each CDR3 is given with its conserved first and last residue. A D gene is named only where the DNA matches it firmly. Clone size appears in some rows only: once, few, many, or a class for an expanded clone.

d_call	v_call	j_call	clone_size	cdr3_aa	cdr3_nt
.	TRBV29-1	TRBJ2-2	.	CSATAGTANTGELFF	TGCAGCGCTACAGCCGGGACTGCGAACACCGGGGAGCTGTTTTTT
TRBD2	TRBV7-2	TRBJ2-5	many	CASSRSGGTGETQYF	TGTGCCAGCAGCCGAAGCGGGGGGACCGGGGAGACCCAGTACTTC
.	TRBV7-9	TRBJ2-1	.	CASSFRPARHNEQFF	TGTGCCAGCAGCTTTAGACCGGCACGGCACAATGAGCAGTTCTTC
TRBD1	TRBV9	TRBJ1-1	few	CASSGRTGGGLNTEAFF	TGTGCCAGCAGCGGACGGACAGGGGGTGGGTTGAACACTGAAGCTTTCTTT
TRBD2	TRBV12-3/TRBV12-4	TRBJ2-2	.	CASSFMLAGNTGELFF	TGTGCCAGCAGTTTTATGCTAGCGGGAAACACCGGGGAGCTGTTTTTT
.	TRBV18	TRBJ2-7	many	CASSSKNTGPYEQYF	TGTGCCAGCTCATCTAAGAACACAGGGCCCTACGAGCAGTACTTC
.	TRBV12-3/TRBV12-4	TRBJ2-7	few	CASSLIWTPIF	TGTGCCAGCAGTTTAATCTGGACACCCATCTTC
TRBD1	TRBV2	TRBJ1-1	many	CASSEGGGGQFEAFF	TGTGCCAGCAGTGAAGGGGGAGGGGGACAGTTTGAAGCTTTCTTT
.	TRBV12-3/TRBV12-4	TRBJ1-2	.	CASSLGQGEAANYGYTF	TGTGCCAGCAGTTTAGGGCAGGGAGAGGCGGCTAACTATGGCTACACCTTC
.	TRBV30	TRBJ2-3	once	CAWTNGADGTQYF	TGTGCCTGGACCAACGGGGCCGACGGTACGCAGTATTTT
TRBD1	TRBV7-2	TRBJ2-7	.	CASSAGQGRTSYEQYF	TGTGCCAGCAGCGCGGGACAGGGGAGGACCTCCTACGAGCAGTACTTC
.	TRBV5-1	TRBJ2-1	many	CASIPDGGVVYNEQFF	TGCGCCAGCATTCCCGACGGGGGAGTGGTTTACAATGAGCAGTTCTTC
.	TRBV27	TRBJ1-6	few	CASSPGRDHSPLHF	TGTGCCAGCAGTCCAGGACGGGACCATTCACCCCTCCACTTT
.	TRBV27	TRBJ2-3	.	CASSLYNTDTQYF	TGTGCCAGCAGTTTATATAACACAGATACGCAGTATTTT
TRBD1	TRBV4-3	TRBJ2-5	.	CASSRRDSNKETQYF	TGCGCCAGCAGCCGACGGGACAGCAATAAAGAGACCCAGTACTTC
.	TRBV15	TRBJ2-5	.	CATSSRGKETQYF	TGTGCCACCAGCAGCCGGGGGAAAGAGACCCAGTACTTC
.	TRBV5-1	TRBJ2-7	few	CASSLDRLEAEQYF	TGCGCCAGCAGCTTGGATCGACTAGAGGCCGAGCAGTACTTC
.	TRBV13	TRBJ2-5	few	CASSPQSQETQYF	TGTGCCAGCAGCCCACAGAGCCAAGAGACCCAGTACTTC
.	TRBV30	TRBJ1-2	.	CAWTPGNYGYTF	TGTGCCTGGACCCCAGGGAACTATGGCTACACCTTC
.	TRBV4-1	TRBJ1-2	few	CASSQTGIGGYTF	TGCGCCAGCAGCCAAACAGGGATAGGAGGCTACACCTTC
.	TRBV21-1	TRBJ2-3	few	CASSKEARVPGLANTDTQYF	TGTGCCAGCAGCAAAGAGGCGAGGGTCCCAGGACTAGCGAACACAGATACGCAGTATTTT
TRBD1	TRBV2	TRBJ2-7	few	CASSESRTGDEQYF	TGTGCCAGCAGTGAGAGTAGGACAGGGGACGAGCAGTACTTC
TRBD1	TRBV3-1	TRBJ2-4	few	CASSRRQGAKNIQYF	TGTGCCAGCAGCCGAAGACAGGGGGCGAAAAACATTCAGTACTTC
.	TRBV12-3/TRBV12-4	TRBJ2-7	.	CASSLQGPPYF	TGTGCCAGCAGTTTACAGGGGCCTCCGTACTTC
TRBD1	TRBV2	TRBJ1-2	.	CASSESRDSLSHYGYTF	TGTGCCAGCAGCGAAAGCCGGGACAGCCTATCGCACTATGGCTACACCTTC
TRBD1	TRBV7-9	TRBJ1-5	few	CATGQENQPQHF	TGTGCCACCGGACAGGAAAATCAGCCCCAGCATTTT
.	TRBV6-6	TRBJ2-5	.	CASSYSMGELKSQETQYF	TGTGCCAGCAGTTACTCCATGGGGGAGCTCAAGAGCCAAGAGACCCAGTACTTC
TRBD1	TRBV20-1	TRBJ2-7	once	CSASHLRGQVYEQYF	TGCAGTGCTAGCCACCTACGTGGACAGGTCTACGAGCAGTACTTC
.	TRBV27	TRBJ2-7	.	CASSPLSRPTSYPSYEQYF	TGTGCCAGCAGTCCCCTATCCCGCCCGACTAGTTATCCCTCCTACGAGCAGTACTTC
TRBD1	TRBV20-1	TRBJ2-2	few	CSAPDRASTGELFF	TGCAGTGCTCCCGACAGGGCAAGCACCGGGGAGCTGTTTTTT
.	TRBV5-1	TRBJ2-5	.	CASSFGGAPNIQETQYF	TGCGCCAGCAGCTTCGGCGGGGCGCCGAATATACAAGAGACCCAGTACTTC
.	TRBV7-8	TRBJ2-3	few	CASSLIRQRSRRTDTQYF	TGTGCCAGCAGCTTAATACGGCAGAGGTCGAGGCGCACAGATACGCAGTATTTT
TRBD1	TRBV27	TRBJ1-2	few	CASSFGGQGIFGYTF	TGTGCCAGCAGTTTCGGCGGACAGGGGATTTTTGGCTACACCTTC
.	TRBV6-2/TRBV6-3	TRBJ2-1	few	CAVLDSYNEQFF	TGTGCCGTTCTAGACAGCTACAATGAGCAGTTCTTC
.	TRBV11-2	TRBJ2-7	few	CASSLVSLSEQYF	TGTGCCAGCAGCTTAGTATCCCTATCCGAGCAGTACTTC
.	TRBV6-1	TRBJ2-5	few	CASSEFWAETQYF	TGTGCCAGCAGTGAATTTTGGGCGGAGACCCAGTACTTC
TRBD1	TRBV7-6	TRBJ2-7	few	CASSPGTGTGFLAGSYEQYF	TGTGCCAGCAGCCCAGGTACCGGGACAGGGTTCCTTGCGGGGTCCTACGAGCAGTACTTC
TRBD2	TRBV20-1	TRBJ2-3	few	CSAPTSGGLDTQYF	TGCAGTGCTCCAACTAGCGGGGGGCTAGATACGCAGTATTTT
TRBD2	TRBV4-2	TRBJ2-7	.	CASSQGGTSGDEQYF	TGTGCCAGCAGCCAAGGCGGGACTAGCGGGGACGAGCAGTACTTC
.	TRBV16	TRBJ2-7	few	CASSQFATAREQYF	TGTGCCAGCAGCCAATTTGCGACTGCGCGCGAGCAGTACTTC
TRBD1	TRBV5-1	TRBJ1-1	.	CASSSGRGSTEAFF	TGCGCCAGCAGCTCGGGCAGGGGGAGTACTGAAGCTTTCTTT
.	TRBV7-9	TRBJ2-4	.	CASRPQPNGENIQYF	TGTGCCAGCAGACCTCAACCCAACGGGGAAAACATTCAGTACTTC
.	TRBV24-1	TRBJ1-1	.	CATSDPLGGNTEAFF	TGTGCCACCAGTGATCCGTTGGGGGGGAACACTGAAGCTTTCTTT
.	TRBV11-3	TRBJ2-5	.	CASSLVLWGRQETQYF	TGTGCCAGCAGCTTAGTCTTGTGGGGCCGGCAAGAGACCCAGTACTTC
.	TRBV12-3/TRBV12-4	TRBJ2-7	.	CASRVGGAEQYF	TGTGCCAGCAGGGTCGGTGGGGCCGAGCAGTACTTC
.	TRBV7-6	TRBJ2-7	few	CASSSMGNSYEQYF	TGTGCCAGCAGCTCTATGGGGAACTCCTACGAGCAGTACTTC
.	TRBV7-9	TRBJ2-2	.	CASTPVPETGRGGELFF	TGTGCCAGCACCCCGGTCCCCGAGACAGGCCGAGGCGGGGAGCTGTTTTTT
.	TRBV12-3/TRBV12-4	TRBJ2-7	.	CASSPRGNSYEQYF	TGTGCCAGCAGTCCCCGGGGCAACTCCTACGAGCAGTACTTC
.	TRBV19	TRBJ1-1	once	CASSNWGASTEAFF	TGTGCCAGTAGTAATTGGGGCGCGAGCACTGAAGCTTTCTTT
.	TRBV3-1	TRBJ1-1	few	CASSQAGTERVAFF	TGTGCCAGCAGCCAAGCCGGGACGGAAAGGGTAGCTTTCTTT
.	TRBV6-1	TRBJ1-5	few	CASSEAQGRQPQHF	TGTGCCAGCAGTGAAGCACAGGGTAGGCAGCCCCAGCATTTT
.	TRBV7-9	TRBJ2-3	few	CASIQNTDTQYF	TGTGCCAGCATACAGAACACAGATACGCAGTATTTT
TRBD2	TRBV2	TRBJ2-3	few	CASSKTSGGLTDTQYF	TGTGCCAGCAGTAAGACTAGCGGGGGTTTAACAGATACGCAGTATTTT